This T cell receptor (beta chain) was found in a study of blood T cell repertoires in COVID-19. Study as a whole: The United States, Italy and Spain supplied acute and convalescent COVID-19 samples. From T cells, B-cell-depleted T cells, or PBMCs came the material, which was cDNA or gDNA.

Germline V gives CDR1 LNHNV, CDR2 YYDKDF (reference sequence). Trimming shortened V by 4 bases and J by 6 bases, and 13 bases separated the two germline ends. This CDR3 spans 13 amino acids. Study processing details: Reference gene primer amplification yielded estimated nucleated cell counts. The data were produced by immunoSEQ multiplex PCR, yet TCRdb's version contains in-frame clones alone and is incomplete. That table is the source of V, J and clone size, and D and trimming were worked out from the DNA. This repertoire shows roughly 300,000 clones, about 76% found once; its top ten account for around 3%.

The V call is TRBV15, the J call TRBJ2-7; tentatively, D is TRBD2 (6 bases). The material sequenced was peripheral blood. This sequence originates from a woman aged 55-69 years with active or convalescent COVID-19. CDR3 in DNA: TGTGCCACCAGCAAGGGACTCTGGGGCGAGCAGTACTTC. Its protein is CATSKGLWGEQYF.